This T cell receptor (beta chain) came from a study of OX40 agonist ivuxolimab in advanced cancers. Notes on the research overall: Ivuxolimab, which targeted the costimulatory receptor OX40 (CD134), was an agonistic, fully human IgG2 monoclonal antibody. Intravenous ivuxolimab was administered to patients every 2 weeks at six dose levels: 0.01, 0.1, 0.3, 1.5, 3 and 10 mg/kg. Of the approximately 50 patients in dose escalation, 19 had hepatocellular carcinoma, around 15 had melanoma, 9 had renal cell carcinoma and 9 had head and neck cancer. A male proportion of nearly 85% and a mean age of 60 years, ranging from about 23 to 90, were recorded for the dose-escalation cohort. Prior anti-PD-1, anti-PD-L1 or anti-CTLA-4 therapy was permitted, and 35% to 40% of dose-escalation patients had received checkpoint inhibitors. Partial responses occurred in three dose-escalation patients: two with cutaneous melanoma and one with hepatocellular carcinoma. The point of sequencing TCRbeta in the periphery was to test whether ivuxolimab changed TCR sequence diversity and drove clonal T-cell expansion. The monotherapy dose-escalation portion (N ≈ 55 patients) of the phase I ivuxolimab trial is reported in the paper.

The trial excluded patients who had a history of autoimmune disease or were on systemic immunosuppression. Peripheral blood for TCR sequencing was collected from all dose cohorts at baseline, on cycle 4 day 1, and on cycle 7 day 1. The samples were drawn from a first-in-human, open-label, multicenter phase I dose-escalation trial of ivuxolimab. Adults with locally advanced or metastatic head and neck squamous cell, hepatocellular, melanoma or renal cell carcinoma were enrolled in the trial. Before TCR sequencing, CD4+ T cells and CD8+ T cells were sorted from peripheral blood as separate populations. For sequencing of the TCRbeta CDR3 region, genomic DNA was extracted from the sorted cells. The immunoSEQ Assay was used to sequence the TCRbeta CDR3 regions. The source is immuneACCESS, and TCRdb retained only in-frame sequences with V and J called. Part of the clones is not carried over; for the studies checked, unresolved V genes explain less than half of this, and the remainder is unexplained. In this sample the table shows some 97,000 clones, more than 85% of which occur a single time. The ten largest clones capture 0.5% to 0.65% of the sample.

With respect to this clone: This clone's antigen is unknown. No base qualities exist here, and no much larger clone lies one base off it.

Reading from cysteine to phenylalanine, the CDR3 counts 13 amino acids. CDR3 DNA only is kept here, 39 bases in frame from base 1. The germline V gene (reference sequence) supplies CDR1 SGHNT and CDR2 YYREEE. V and J lose 3 bases and 4 bases, and a span of 11 bases separates them. Results the study describes overall, beyond this receptor: Low levels of normalized T-cell clonal expansion were also seen in some patients who did not respond. At doses of 0.1 to 3.0 mg/kg, clonal expansion of both CD4+ and CD8+ T cells in blood was seen between baseline and week 6. In the 0.1-3.0 mg/kg groups, partial responders were among the patients with the lowest normalized peripheral clonal expansion, particularly in CD8+ T cells. Which antigens the clonally expanded peripheral T cells were specific for was not determined. After ivuxolimab, expanded clones were on average more numerous among CD8+ T cells than among CD4+ T cells.

The specimen comprised CD4+ or CD8+ T cells sorted from blood, sampled in a trial of the OX40 agonist ivuxolimab. The sequence came from an adult with an advanced solid tumor such as melanoma, head and neck, liver or kidney cancer. In this chain, TRBV5-4 is recombined with TRBJ2-7; the D gene is possibly TRBD2, with 7 bases matching. The CDR3 region: CASSSGDYYEQYF. The DNA sequence is given as TGTGCCAGCAGCTCAGGGGACTATTACGAGCAGTACTTC.